This T cell receptor (beta chain) was obtained from a study of CD8 T cells in Susac syndrome. Random-hexamer reverse transcription was applied to roughly 0.5 to 1 ug RNA. Multiplex PCR with immunoSEQ amplified the TCR beta CDR3 across 54 Vbeta and 13 Jbeta. TCRdb reanalysed the immunoSEQ multiplex PCR reads using MiXCR and keeps one entry per CDR3 protein. In the table there are approximately 140,000 distinct CDR3 sequences, roughly 80% of which are singletons. Only a few counts were recorded for this clonotype. Its specificity is unknown. One end of the junction does not line up with germline, which may come from a read error. Study-level points and caveats: The study's TCR sequencing and HLA analysis drew on a certain number of individuals. That number was acknowledged as relatively small.

TEMRA cells were FACS-enriched, while CD8+ and CD4+ T cells were negatively isolated. CDR3 size: 17 residues. Germline lookup yields CDR1 SSHAT and CDR2 FNYEAQ (reference sequence). Specimen: CD8+ T cells from PBMCs. The rearrangement uses TRBV7-7 and TRBJ2-5; 9 bases match TRBD1. The clonotype was recovered from a human donor with multiple sclerosis. The CDR3 DNA follows: TGTGCTAGCAGCTTAGAAGTAGGGACAGGGAAGAGAGAGACCCAGTACTTC. It translates to CASSLEVGTGKRETQYF.